The entry that follows covers one T cell receptor (beta chain) sequence. The antigen is undetermined. Primed by a sample-barcoded 5' primer and a J-beta primer mix, a second PCR proceeded for 7 to 11 cycles. MiXCR was run by TCRdb on the 5' RACE reads, yielding one entry per CDR3 protein. Among about 1.8 million distinct CDR3 sequences listed, roughly 52% were seen once. This record comes from a study of blood T cells in healthy people across ages. Overall study results and limits: It was held that diversity estimates obtained from one million T cells represented underestimates.

CDR1 SEHNR and CDR2 FQNEAQ come from the germline V gene (reference sequence). The CDR3 sequence is 17 residues long. Trimming shortened V by 1 base and J by 2 bases, and 17 bases separated the two germline ends. The sequenced material came from blood. The TCR was taken from a woman aged 40-49 years in good health. The V and J genes are TRBV7-9 and TRBJ1-2; weak D call: TRBD1 (5 bases). The CDR3 bases are TGTGCCAGCAGCTTAGTTCCAGGGAGCGCCCCCAACTATGGCTACACCTTC. This encodes CASSLVPGSAPNYGYTF.